The 32 T cell receptor beta chains below all came from one sample that was sequenced in a study of T cell repertoires in cytomegalovirus infection. Via MiXCR, TCRdb re-called the reads, giving one row per CDR3 protein. Among approximately 500,000 distinct CDR3 sequences, 15% to 20% were seen once, and the ten largest hold about 24%. What was sequenced was CD8+ T cells from PBMCs. The receptors come from a human donor in good health (CMV status not recorded). Some clones in this sample may be carry-over from other donors' samples.

This clonotype appeared many times. The CDR3 here is CASSYSGVSTDTQYF. The CDR3 DNA follows: TGTGCCAGCAGTTACAGCGGGGTTAGCACAGATACGCAGTATTTT. The chain couples TRBV2 to TRBJ2-3; 7 positions match TRBD2. CDR1 and CDR2 from the germline V gene are SNHLY and FYNNEI. J lost 0 bases, V lost 5 bases, and 5 bases had no gene match. The CDR3 length is 15 residues.

This clonotype appeared a single time. The chain joins TRBV5-1 to TRBJ2-5; no clear D. CDR3 length: 14 amino acids. In germline, CDR1 is SGHRS, CDR2 YFSETQ. V was trimmed by 0 bases and J by 7 bases, leaving 13 bases between them. CDR3 protein: CASSLGDLGRTQYF. The CDR3 DNA reads TGCGCCAGCAGCTTGGGAGACCTCGGTCGGACCCAGTACTTC.

The CDR3 DNA sequence: TGTGCCAGCAGCCAAGATGGGCAGTTTGGCCTCACAGATACGCAGTATTTT. The encoded protein is CASSQDGQFGLTDTQYF. The chain uses TRBV4-2 and TRBJ2-3; D ambiguous. Germline V gene data show CDR1 as LGHNA and CDR2 as YNFKEQ. This CDR3 has 17 residues. V was cut by 0 bases and J by 2 bases, with 15 bases left in between.

The chain has TRBV28 and TRBJ2-1, with 9 nucleotides matching TRBD1. Germline assignment: CDR1 MDHEN and CDR2 SYDVKM. J was trimmed by 8 bases and V by 5 bases; bases with no gene match: 13. This CDR3 contains 16 residues. In DNA, the CDR3 is TGTGCCAGCAGTCCACAAATGGGACAGGGAGGAGATGAGCAGTTCTTC. Translation gives CASSPQMGQGGDEQFF.

This clonotype was counted many times. The chain combines TRBV6-5 with TRBJ2-1, with 10 bases fitting TRBD2. CDR1 MNHEY and CDR2 SVGAGI come from the germline V gene. The CDR3 has 17 amino acids. V lost 1 base, J lost 0 bases, and 3 bases stayed unmatched. CDR3 nucleotides: TGTGCCAGCAGTTACTGGGCTAGCGGGAGCTCCTACAATGAGCAGTTCTTC. Residues: CASSYWASGSSYNEQFF.

This clonotype has at least ten counts. J is TRBJ2-3 and V is TRBV9, with 9 bases identical to TRBD1. V lost 4 bases to trimming and J lost 3 bases; unmatched junction nucleotides: 9. The germline gives CDR1 SGDLS, CDR2 YYNGEE. The CDR3 is 16 amino acids. The CDR3 spells CASSSPGQGQTDTQYF. Written as DNA, the CDR3 is TGTGCCAGCAGCTCACCGGGACAGGGTCAAACAGATACGCAGTATTTT.

V usage is TRBV29-1 and J usage is TRBJ2-7; D might be TRBD2 (6 bases). Germline loops: CDR1 SQVTM, CDR2 ANQGSEA. Trimming took 3 bases from V and 6 from J, leaving 21 bases between them. This CDR3 is 15 amino acids long. The CDR3 sequence is CSVDGETSRNGEQYF. For the CDR3, the DNA is TGCAGCGTTGATGGGGAGACTAGTAGAAACGGCGAGCAGTACTTC.

At least ten counts were recorded for this clonotype. The chain combines TRBV5-5 with TRBJ2-1; 10 bases agree with TRBD2. J gave up 0 bases and V 8 bases, and 11 bases lay outside the gene matches. Germline loops: CDR1 SGHKS, CDR2 YYEKEE (reference sequence). This CDR3 region has 17 residues. Written as DNA, the CDR3 is TGTGCCAGTCCGGGACTAGCGTACCTCAGCTCCTACAATGAGCAGTTCTTC. It is translated as CASPGLAYLSSYNEQFF.

This clonotype was recorded many times. The chain recombines TRBV12-3 or TRBV12-4 with TRBJ2-7; 13 bases align to TRBD2. The CDR3 is 18 residues long. Germline trimming cut 5 bases from V and 0 bases from J; bases unmatched to any gene: 10. The CDR3 region has the DNA TGTGCCAGCAGTCTCTCGGGACTAGCGGGGCTTAGCTCCTACGAGCAGTACTTC. Protein: CASSLSGLAGLSSYEQYF.

This chain links TRBV6-5 with TRBJ1-5; 7 nucleotides agree with TRBD1. CDR3 length equals 15 residues. The J segment lost 1 base and the V segment lost 7 bases, leaving 7 bases of the junction unmatched. The germline CDR1 and CDR2 sequences are MNHEY and SVGAGI. The CDR3 DNA reads TGTGCCAGCATACGCCCGGGACAGAGCAATCAGCCCCAGCATTTT. Translation gives CASIRPGQSNQPQHF.

This clonotype was counted many times. The chain joins TRBV4-1 to TRBJ2-1; the D gene is possibly TRBD2 (5 bases). Trimming left V 0 bases short and J 2 bases short, with 8 bases between. The CDR3 spans 15 residues. Germline V CDR1 and CDR2: MGHRA, YSYEKL. For the CDR3, the DNA is TGCGCCAGCAGCCAAGACCCCGGGACCTACAATGAGCAGTTCTTC. Protein sequence: CASSQDPGTYNEQFF.

The J gene is TRBJ2-6, the V gene TRBV3-1; weak D call: TRBD2 (5 bases). Germline assignment: CDR1 LGHDT and CDR2 YNNKEL (reference sequence). The CDR3 runs to 14 residues. The germline V and J ends were trimmed by 8 bases and 2 bases, with 10 bases remaining between them. In DNA, the CDR3 is TGTGCCAGCCGGGCGAGGGCTGGGGCCAACGTCCTGACTTTC. As protein: CASRARAGANVLTF.

This chain connects TRBV12-5 to TRBJ2-5, with 8 bases matching TRBD2. This CDR3 is 15 amino acids long. J was trimmed by 5 bases and V by 5 bases; bases with no gene match: 10. Germline V gene lookup returns CDR1 LGHNT and CDR2 FRNRAP. CDR3 in amino acids: CASGPALGGRETQYF. The CDR3 coding sequence is TGTGCTAGTGGTCCGGCGCTGGGCGGGAGGGAGACCCAGTACTTC.

In its sample, this clonotype was seen many times. J is TRBJ2-4 and V is TRBV6-1; D is possibly TRBD1 or TRBD2 (5 bases each). Germline CDR1 and CDR2: MNHNS and SASEGT. The CDR3 extends over 13 amino acids. V gave up 6 bases and J gave up 2 bases, with 8 bases separating them. The CDR3 region has the DNA TGTGCCAGCAGGGGACCGACCAAAAACATTCAGTACTTC. It yields the protein CASRGPTKNIQYF.

A note on this clonotype: This may be a read error: a much more frequent sequence differs by one nucleotide. No conserved phenylalanine or tryptophan is present at the end of the CDR3, so a read error is the likely explanation. The rearrangement uses TRBV27 and TRBJ2-1; TRBD2 matches at 7 bases. The CDR3 spans 15 residues. The V segment lost 3 bases and the J segment 2 bases; nucleotides outside the gene matches: 4. In germline, CDR1 is MNHEY, CDR2 SMNVEV (reference sequence). CDR3 protein: CASSFNSGPYNEQFY. In DNA, the CDR3 is TGTGCCAGCAGTTTTAATAGCGGGCCCTACAATGAGCAGTTCTAC.

This clonotype was picked up a small number of times. This chain joins TRBV19 and TRBJ1-4, with D possibly matching TRBD1 (6 bases). The germline gives CDR1 LNHDA, CDR2 SQIVND (reference sequence). Between the trimmed V and J ends, which lost 5 bases and 1 base, there was a span of 8 bases. The length of the CDR3 is 14 residues. In nucleotides, the CDR3 is TGTGCCAGTAGTGTACAGGGAACTAATGAAAAACTGTTTTTT. Its translation is CASSVQGTNEKLFF.

This clonotype was picked up many times. V and J are TRBV12-5 and TRBJ2-7, with D perhaps being TRBD1 or TRBD2 (5 bases each). The germline V gene encodes CDR1 LGHNT and CDR2 FRNRAP. The germline V and J ends were trimmed by 7 bases and 7 bases, with 23 bases remaining between them. The CDR3 length is 15 residues. CDR3 protein: CASAYQGPPEREQYF. The CDR3 nucleotides are TGTGCTAGTGCGTACCAGGGACCCCCGGAGAGAGAGCAGTACTTC.

This clonotype was observed at least ten times. This rearrangement joins TRBV7-6 to TRBJ2-1, with TRBD2 matching over 7 bases. V lost 3 bases and J lost 4; bases outside the gene matches: 6. The CDR3 spans 15 residues. Germline CDR1 is SGHVS and CDR2 is FNYEAQ. The CDR3 here is CASSFGTTLYNEQFF. The CDR3 region has the DNA TGTGCCAGCAGCTTCGGGACTACGTTATACAATGAGCAGTTCTTC.

The rearrangement uses TRBV5-1 and TRBJ2-5; D gene uncertain. Trimming cost V 0 bases and J 2 bases, with 8 bases left between them. CDR1 and CDR2 (germline): SGHRS, YFSETQ. The CDR3 spans 14 residues. The CDR3 here is CASSLGVYQETQYF. The CDR3 nucleotides read TGCGCCAGCAGCTTGGGGGTGTATCAAGAGACCCAGTACTTC.

The chain uses TRBV4-1 and TRBJ1-1; TRBD1 is a possible D gene (5 bases). V lost 1 base and J 3 bases, leaving 9 bases between the germline ends. CDR1 MGHRA and CDR2 YSYEKL come from the germline V gene. This CDR3 region has 14 residues. The CDR3 nucleotides are TGCGCCAGCAGCCAAGCAGGGCCAGACACTGAAGCTTTCTTT. Translating gives CASSQAGPDTEAFF.

The sample holds many counts of this clonotype. This sequence joins TRBV7-6 and TRBJ2-5, with D perhaps being TRBD1 or TRBD2 (5 bases each). The germline V and J ends were trimmed by 5 bases and 5 bases, with 24 bases remaining between them. The CDR3 spans 17 residues. In germline, CDR1 is SGHVS, CDR2 FNYEAQ. This CDR3 is CASSVLAPGTRGETQYF. For the CDR3, the DNA is TGTGCCAGCAGCGTATTAGCTCCCGGGACCCGAGGGGAGACCCAGTACTTC.

This clonotype was observed a handful of times. The rearrangement uses TRBV30 and TRBJ1-1, with a possible D match to TRBD1 (6 bases). The CDR3 sequence is 16 residues long. Trimming left V 0 bases short and J 0 bases short, with 14 bases between. Germline loops: CDR1 GTSNPN, CDR2 SVGIG (reference sequence). CDR3 sequence (DNA): TGTGCCTGGAGTGTAAGGGGGGCAGGGATGAACACTGAAGCTTTCTTT. Amino acids: CAWSVRGAGMNTEAFF.

This clonotype was counted many times. The chain links TRBV7-3 to TRBJ2-7; tentative D call: TRBD2 (5 bases). Germline V CDR1 and CDR2: SGHTA, FQGTGA. The CDR3 has 14 amino acids. V was clipped by 5 bases and J by 2 bases, with 13 bases between them. The DNA of the CDR3 is TGTGCCAGCAGCCGCGCTCGGGGTACCTACGAGCAGTACTTC. It translates to CASSRARGTYEQYF.

The sample holds a few counts of this clonotype. This chain links TRBV27 with TRBJ2-7; 7 bases align to TRBD1. Trimming at V came to 6 bases and at J to 4 bases, leaving 6 bases not matched to a gene. Per the germline V gene, CDR1 is MNHEY and CDR2 is SMNVEV (reference sequence). CDR3 length: 13 residues. CDR3 bases: TGTGCCAGCAGCTATGACAGGGAGTACGAGCAGTACTTC. Translating gives CASSYDREYEQYF.

This chain links TRBV27 with TRBJ2-1; TRBD1 agrees at 8 bases. CDR3 length equals 15 residues. From germline, CDR1 is MNHEY and CDR2 SMNVEV (reference sequence). V trimming: 3 bases; J trimming: 4 bases; junction bases outside the gene matches: 5. CDR3 sequence: CASSFRQGAYNEQFF. The CDR3 DNA reads as TGTGCCAGCAGTTTTCGTCAGGGGGCATACAATGAGCAGTTCTTC.

This clonotype was recorded many times. The chain is built from TRBV7-9 and TRBJ2-5, with TRBD2 as a possible D gene (6 bases). V shed 6 bases and J shed 2 bases, with 16 bases lying between them. The V gene's germline CDR1 is SEHNR and CDR2 FQNEAQ (reference sequence). The CDR3 runs to 15 residues. In DNA form, the CDR3 reads TGTGCCAGCAGTCAAGGAGGGGCGCGGCAAGAGACCCAGTACTTC. Translation: CASSQGGARQETQYF. The full variable domain, completed using reference TRBV7-9 and TRBJ2-5, is DTGVSQNPRHKITKRGQNVTFRCDPISEHNRLYWYRQTLGQGPEFLTYFQNEAQLEKSRLLSDRFSAERPKGSFSTLEIQRTEQGDSAMYLCASSQGGARQETQYFGPGTRLLVL.

This clonotype has ten or more counts. This chain connects TRBV10-2 to TRBJ1-6; D remains unclear. The V end lost 3 bases, the J end lost 9 bases, and 15 bases lay between the germline ends. This CDR3 region has 15 residues. Germline V lookup: CDR1 WSHSY, CDR2 SAAADI. The CDR3 reads CASSERFDAGSPLHF. CDR3 sequence (DNA): TGCGCCAGCAGTGAACGCTTCGACGCCGGTTCACCCCTCCACTTT.

The gene calls are TRBV5-1 and TRBJ2-2; D uncertain. CDR1 and CDR2 from the germline V gene are SGHRS and YFSETQ. V gave up 0 bases and J gave up 3 bases, with 15 bases separating them. CDR3 length equals 17 residues. CDR3 region: CASSLEVWDPDTGELFF. For the CDR3, the DNA is TGCGCCAGCAGCTTGGAGGTTTGGGATCCGGACACCGGGGAGCTGTTTTTT.

There are many counts of this clonotype. This sequence joins TRBV7-6 and TRBJ1-3; the D gene is possibly TRBD1 (6 bases). This CDR3 has 13 residues. Looked up from germline, CDR1 is SGHVS and CDR2 is FNYEAQ. V gave up 5 bases and J gave up 4 bases, with 9 bases separating them. The CDR3 nucleotides are TGTGCCAGCAGCCCGGGACAAGGAAACACCATATATTTT. As protein: CASSPGQGNTIYF.

Points on this clonotype: A read error is likely, as this CDR3 ends without the conserved phenylalanine or tryptophan. The chain links TRBV4-1 to TRBJ2-2, with 7 positions matching TRBD2. The germline CDR1 and CDR2 sequences are MGHRA and YSYEKL. The ends lost 0 bases at V and 3 bases at J; junction bases unmatched: 7. The CDR3 is 17 residues long. The CDR3 protein is CASSQDSSGLYTGELFY. CDR3 sequence (DNA): TGCGCCAGCAGCCAAGATAGTAGCGGGTTGTACACCGGGGAGCTGTTTTAT.

This clonotype showed up many times. The CDR3 region has the DNA TGTGCCAGCAGCCCTCGACAGGGGTCCCACGAGCAGTACTTC. The encoded protein is CASSPRQGSHEQYF. The chain has TRBV7-6 and TRBJ2-7; 8 bases are a match to TRBD1. CDR3 size: 14 residues. V lost 5 bases, J lost 5 bases, and 8 bases stayed unmatched. Germline V CDR1 and CDR2: SGHVS, FNYEAQ.

This clonotype was detected only a few times. V gene TRBV24-1 combines with J gene TRBJ1-5; 8 bases are shared with TRBD1. V lost 3 bases and J lost 2; bases outside the gene matches: 2. The germline V gene encodes CDR1 KGHDR and CDR2 SFDVKD. This CDR3 has 15 residues. The CDR3 DNA sequence: TGTGCCACCAGTGATCAGGGACAGGGCAATCAGCCCCAGCATTTT. Amino acids: CATSDQGQGNQPQHF.